These T cell receptor beta chains were read from a single sample in a study of identical twins. TCRdb re-called the 5' RACE reads through MiXCR, storing one row per CDR3 protein. The sample yields about 920,000 distinct CDR3 sequences, 10% to 15% seen once. These data also featured in a second study, about yellow fever vaccine responses in identical twins.

What was sequenced was PBMCs. These receptors were obtained from a woman aged 18-29 years in good health. CDR3s include the opening cysteine and the closing phenylalanine or tryptophan. The D gene is left open where the match is weak. Only part of the rows carry a size: once, few, many, or a class if the clone is expanded.

D | size | J | V | CDR3 | DNA
NA | NA | TRBJ2-1 | TRBV5-5 | CASINFPGNEQFF | TGTGCCAGCATCAATTTTCCGGGCAATGAGCAGTTCTTC
TRBD1 | NA | TRBJ2-1 | TRBV6-5 | CASSYWGTGVGEQFF | TGTGCCAGCAGTTATTGGGGGACAGGGGTTGGTGAGCAGTTCTTC
NA | NA | TRBJ2-7 | TRBV12-3/TRBV12-4 | CASSLARAGYEQYF | TGTGCCAGCAGTTTGGCGCGGGCCGGATACGAGCAGTACTTC
TRBD2 | NA | TRBJ2-1 | TRBV20-1 | CSARLAGVYEQFF | TGCAGTGCTCGACTAGCGGGAGTCTATGAGCAGTTCTTC
TRBD2 | NA | TRBJ2-3 | TRBV18 | CASSPQPGLAVSTDTQYF | TGTGCCAGCTCTCCGCAGCCGGGACTAGCGGTTAGCACAGATACGCAGTATTTT
NA | few | TRBJ2-5 | TRBV7-9 | CASSHPGGRETQYF | TGTGCCAGCAGCCACCCTGGGGGACGGGAGACCCAGTACTTC
TRBD2 | NA | TRBJ2-5 | TRBV9 | CASSVGGGVRETQYF | TGTGCCAGCAGCGTAGGGGGGGGAGTCAGGGAGACCCAGTACTTC
TRBD2 | NA | TRBJ2-3 | TRBV12-3/TRBV12-4 | CASSLATSGTDTQYF | TGTGCCAGCAGTTTGGCGACTAGCGGCACAGATACGCAGTATTTT
NA | NA | TRBJ2-1 | TRBV6-1 | CASSEDNNEQFF | TGTGCCAGCAGTGAAGACAACAATGAGCAGTTCTTC
TRBD2 | many | TRBJ2-1 | TRBV12-3/TRBV12-4 | CASRPSGGNEQFF | TGTGCCAGCCGACCTAGCGGGGGAAATGAGCAGTTCTTC
TRBD2 | NA | TRBJ2-1 | TRBV20-1 | CSAGRGSGTDEQFF | TGCAGTGCTGGCCGCGGTAGCGGGACCGATGAGCAGTTCTTC
NA | few | TRBJ1-5 | TRBV12-3/TRBV12-4 | CASSLISGNQPQHF | TGTGCCAGCAGTTTAATCTCTGGGAATCAGCCCCAGCATTTT
TRBD1 | few | TRBJ1-1 | TRBV7-9 | CASSLLTGWGQGTEAFF | TGTGCCAGCAGCCTGCTGACAGGGTGGGGACAGGGCACTGAAGCTTTCTTT
TRBD2 | NA | TRBJ2-1 | TRBV27 | CASSLSAWRGASGSGVGYNEQFF | TGTGCCAGCAGTTTATCGGCGTGGAGAGGGGCTAGCGGGAGTGGAGTAGGCTACAATGAGCAGTTCTTC
NA | NA | TRBJ1-2 | TRBV4-1 | CASSQDERGGYTF | TGCGCCAGCAGCCAAGATGAGCGGGGTGGCTACACCTTC
NA | few | TRBJ1-1 | TRBV5-1 | CASSLRGNLNTEAFF | TGCGCCAGCAGCCTGAGGGGAAACCTGAACACTGAAGCTTTCTTT
NA | few | TRBJ2-2 | TRBV10-3 | CAIGGTGELFF | TGTGCCATCGGCGGTACCGGGGAGCTGTTTTTT
NA | few | TRBJ2-1 | TRBV9 | CASSVEFPRRGTNEQFF | TGTGCCAGCAGCGTAGAATTCCCTCGCCGTGGTACGAATGAGCAGTTCTTC
TRBD1 | NA | TRBJ1-1 | TRBV5-1 | CASSQYSDREEAFF | TGCGCCAGCAGCCAATACTCGGACAGGGAGGAAGCTTTCTTT
NA | NA | TRBJ2-5 | TRBV20-1 | CSASTFFSTSAVSPEKETQYF | TGCAGTGCTAGCACATTTTTTTCTACCTCCGCTGTTTCCCCGGAAAAAGAGACCCAGTACTTC
NA | NA | TRBJ1-4 | TRBV20-1 | CSASGGGANEKLFF | TGCAGTGCTAGTGGGGGGGGCGCGAATGAAAAACTGTTTTTT
NA | many | TRBJ2-3 | TRBV6-6 | CASSLKRDTQYF | TGTGCCAGCAGCCTCAAGCGAGATACGCAGTATTTT
TRBD1 | NA | TRBJ2-1 | TRBV5-1 | CASSVDRGQTYNEQFF | TGCGCCAGCAGCGTCGACAGGGGGCAAACCTACAATGAGCAGTTCTTC
NA | many | TRBJ2-5 | TRBV6-6 | CASSYLEKTQYF | TGTGCCAGCAGTTATCTAGAAAAGACCCAGTACTTC
NA | NA | TRBJ1-1 | TRBV29-1 | CSVGGIEAFF | TGCAGCGTTGGGGGGATTGAAGCTTTCTTT
TRBD2 | few | TRBJ2-1 | TRBV4-1 | CASSQSGLAGPNEQFF | TGCGCCAGCAGCCAAAGTGGCCTAGCGGGACCCAATGAGCAGTTCTTC
TRBD2 | NA | TRBJ2-5 | TRBV5-1 | CASSLVPWTRPQETQYF | TGCGCCAGCAGCTTGGTCCCCTGGACTAGACCGCAAGAGACCCAGTACTTC
NA | NA | TRBJ2-2 | TRBV14 | CASSQRWGYGELFF | TGTGCCAGCAGCCAACGATGGGGGTACGGGGAGCTGTTTTTT
NA | many | TRBJ1-4 | TRBV6-1 | CASSQGQTNNEKLFF | TGTGCCAGCAGTCAAGGACAGACAAATAATGAAAAACTGTTTTTT
NA | many | TRBJ1-2 | TRBV12-3/TRBV12-4 | CASSLGAAGYTF | TGTGCCAGCAGTTTAGGGGCGGCTGGCTACACCTTC
TRBD2 | NA | TRBJ2-3 | TRBV7-2 | CASRNPLAAPTDTQYF | TGTGCCAGCAGGAATCCCCTAGCGGCCCCCACAGATACGCAGTATTTT
NA | few | TRBJ2-6 | TRBV24-1 | CATSSGGVSGANVLTF | TGTGCCACCAGTTCCGGCGGCGTCTCTGGGGCCAACGTCCTGACTTTC
TRBD2 | many | TRBJ2-7 | TRBV12-3/TRBV12-4 | CASSYGAGGSYEQYF | TGTGCCAGCAGTTATGGAGCGGGAGGGTCCTACGAGCAGTACTTC
TRBD2 | few | TRBJ2-6 | TRBV20-1 | CSAAAGGYSGANVLTF | TGCAGTGCAGCAGCGGGGGGTTACTCTGGGGCCAACGTCCTGACTTTC
TRBD2 | many | TRBJ2-7 | TRBV20-1 | CSARDWQAGTDAEQYF | TGCAGTGCTAGAGATTGGCAAGCGGGAACGGATGCCGAGCAGTACTTC
TRBD2 | NA | TRBJ2-1 | TRBV3-1 | CASSQDFGGGAYNEQFF | TGTGCCAGCAGCCAAGATTTCGGCGGGGGGGCCTACAATGAGCAGTTCTTC
TRBD2 | few | TRBJ2-7 | TRBV7-9 | CASSGHGLAGDEQYF | TGTGCCAGCAGCGGGCATGGACTAGCGGGAGACGAGCAGTACTTC
TRBD2 | NA | TRBJ2-5 | TRBV29-1 | CSVAQHGTSEGTQYF | TGCAGCGTTGCCCAACATGGGACTAGCGAAGGGACCCAGTACTTC
NA | few | TRBJ2-1 | TRBV12-5 | CASGLGGAYNEQFF | TGTGCTAGTGGTTTGGGGGGGGCCTACAATGAGCAGTTCTTC
TRBD1 | NA | TRBJ2-7 | TRBV29-1 | CSVGTGDSYEQYF | TGCAGCGTGGGGACAGGGGACTCCTACGAGCAGTACTTC
NA | many | TRBJ1-3 | TRBV12-3/TRBV12-4 | CASSPGGGEGNTIYF | TGTGCCAGCAGTCCGGGAGGAGGGGAAGGAAACACCATATATTTT
NA | NA | TRBJ2-6 | TRBV11-2 | CASIPNEGAGANVLTF | TGTGCCAGCATCCCTAACGAGGGGGCTGGGGCCAACGTCCTGACTTTC
NA | many | TRBJ2-2 | TRBV4-2 | CASSQSQGQTNTGELFF | TGTGCCAGCAGCCAGAGCCAAGGACAGACGAACACCGGGGAGCTGTTTTTT
TRBD1 | NA | TRBJ2-7 | TRBV5-1 | CASSLKAGGYEQYF | TGCGCCAGCAGCTTGAAGGCAGGGGGATACGAGCAGTACTTC